The 29 T cell receptor beta chains in this list originate from one sample, sequenced in a study of Ad26.COV2.S vaccination and SARS-CoV-2 variants. This sample's treatment: roughly 18 received Ad26.COV2.S at low or high dose, single or two shots; 5 received placebo; per-sample allocation not given. Sampling occurred on day 63 after the first vaccine or placebo injection. Profiled with immunoSEQ multiplex PCR; TCRdb holds only in-frame clones, not every one. Among hundreds of thousands of clones listed, about 88% were seen once. The material sequenced was peripheral blood, taken in a trial of Ad26.COV2.S vaccine versus placebo. The receptors shown here come from a person aged 18 to 65 who received the Ad26.COV2.S COVID-19 vaccine or a placebo.

The chain uses TRBV7-2 and TRBJ1-4; D is uncertain. V lost 2 bases to trimming and J lost 7 bases, with 14 bases between them. Germline-derived CDR1 and CDR2 are SGHTA and FQGNSA. This CDR3 has 15 amino acids. CDR3 loop: CASSLWGMEGEKLFF. The CDR3 region has the DNA TGTGCCAGCAGCTTATGGGGAATGGAGGGTGAAAAACTGTTTTTT.

V and J are TRBV24-1 and TRBJ2-3, with TRBD1 matching 8 bases. The germline V gene encodes CDR1 KGHDR and CDR2 SFDVKD. The J segment lost 4 bases and the V segment lost 0 bases, leaving 5 bases of the junction unmatched. The CDR3 length is 16 residues. The CDR3 DNA follows: TGTGCCACCAGTGATTTGGGCAGGGGGCGTGCAGATACGCAGTATTTT. Its protein is CATSDLGRGRADTQYF.

The gene calls are TRBV9 and TRBJ1-5; TRBD1 agrees at 7 bases. The CDR3 is 15 residues long. V was pared by 3 bases and J by 4 bases, with 7 bases of the junction left unmatched. Germline lookup yields CDR1 SGDLS and CDR2 YYNGEE. This CDR3 reads CASSALGTANQPQHF. The DNA of the CDR3 is TGTGCCAGCAGCGCGCTCGGGACAGCTAATCAGCCCCAGCATTTT.

This clone was recorded a few times. The rearrangement joins TRBV2 to TRBJ1-6; a possible D gene is TRBD1 (5 bases). The CDR3 contains 17 residues. The V end lost 1 base, the J end lost 9 bases, and 19 bases lay between the germline ends. Per the germline V gene, CDR1 is SNHLY and CDR2 is FYNNEI. CDR3 coding DNA: TGTGCCAGCAGTGAAGTCGGGCAGGGAATGCTGGGTTCACCCCTCCACTTT. Translating it yields CASSEVGQGMLGSPLHF. The full variable domain, its missing parts supplied by reference TRBV2 and TRBJ1-6, is EPEVTQTPSHQVTQMGQEVILRCVPISNHLYFYWYRQILGQKVEFLVSFYNNEISEKSEIFDDQFSVERPDGSNFTLKIRSTKLEDSAMYFCASSEVGQGMLGSPLHFGNGTRLTVT.

This rearrangement joins TRBV7-8 to TRBJ1-2; D unresolved. The CDR3 extends over 15 amino acids. Trimming took off 1 base at V and 1 base at J, with 10 bases between the two ends. Germline V gene lookup returns CDR1 SGHVS and CDR2 FQNEAQ. Here the CDR3 reads CASSLDPQSNYGYTF. The CDR3 DNA sequence: TGTGCCAGCAGCTTAGACCCACAGAGTAACTATGGCTACACCTTC.

The V gene is TRBV5-1, the J gene TRBJ1-5; 8 nucleotides align to TRBD1. Losses at the gene ends were 4 bases for V and 3 bases for J; bases not matched to a gene: 6. CDR1 and CDR2 from the germline V gene are SGHRS and YFSETQ. The CDR3 is 15 amino acids. CDR3 sequence (DNA): TGCGCCAGCAGCCCTGGGACAGGCCCCAATCAGCCCCAGCATTTT. This sequence encodes CASSPGTGPNQPQHF.

The V and J genes are TRBV5-4 and TRBJ2-5; D gene unclear. CDR3 length: 16 residues. V was trimmed by 3 bases and J by 2 bases, leaving 17 bases between them. Germline CDR1 SGHNT, CDR2 YYREEE (reference sequence). The CDR3 coding sequence is TGTGCCAGCAGCTCCCCAAAAGGACGGTCTCAAGAGACCCAGTACTTC. The encoded protein is CASSSPKGRSQETQYF. The entire variable domain, with the rest obtained from reference TRBV5-4 and TRBJ2-5, is as follows: ETGVTQSPTHLIKTRGQQVTLRCSSQSGHNTVSWYQQALGQGPQFIFQYYREEENGRGNFPPRFSGLQFPNYSSELNVNALELDDSALYLCASSSPKGRSQETQYFGPGTRLLVL.

V and J are TRBV30 and TRBJ1-5, with D hard to call. V was pared by 3 bases and J by 4 bases, with 13 bases between. The germline CDR1 and CDR2 sequences are GTSNPN and SVGIG (reference sequence). There are 14 residues in the CDR3. The CDR3 nucleotides read TGTGCCTGGAGCCCCTCTGTACCTAATCAGCCCCAGCATTTT. Encoded protein: CAWSPSVPNQPQHF.

This chain uses TRBV28 with TRBJ2-3; TRBD2 aligns across 7 bases. Germline CDR1 is MDHEN and CDR2 is SYDVKM. This CDR3 contains 14 residues. Trimming removed 3 bases from V and 1 base from J; junction bases left unmatched: 1. The CDR3 DNA is TGTGCCAGCAGTTTGCTAGCGGGCACAGATACGCAGTATTTT. This encodes CASSLLAGTDTQYF.

The rearrangement links TRBV7-9 to TRBJ1-2; possible D gene TRBD1, 5 bases. This CDR3 contains 13 residues. The V gene lost 5 bases and the J gene lost 11 bases, with 18 bases spanning the gap. The germline V gene has CDR1 SEHNR and CDR2 FQNEAQ (reference sequence). The DNA for the CDR3 is TGTGCCAGCAGCCTCATACAGGATTTGGGGTACACCTTC. Protein sequence: CASSLIQDLGYTF.

CDR3 in amino acids: CASSRDQNTEAFF. The CDR3 nucleotides are TGTGCCAGCAGCCGAGACCAGAACACTGAAGCTTTCTTT. The V call is TRBV6-6, the J call TRBJ1-1; D uncertain. In germline, CDR1 is MNHNY, CDR2 SVGAGI (reference sequence). Deletions cut 6 bases from V and 1 base from J, with 9 bases between. The CDR3 covers 13 residues.

The chain employs TRBV19 and TRBJ1-1; tentatively, D is TRBD1 (5 bases). The CDR3 totals 13 residues. Germline assignment: CDR1 LNHDA and CDR2 SQIVND (reference sequence). V was shortened by 7 bases and J by 5 bases, with 14 bases between the two germline ends. DNA of the CDR3: TGTGCCAGTACGGGTCAGGGCGGGACTGAAGCTTTCTTT. Amino acid sequence: CASTGQGGTEAFF. The whole variable domain, filled in from reference TRBV19 and TRBJ1-1, reads DGGITQSPKYLFRKEGQNVTLSCEQNLNHDAMYWYRQDPGQGLRLIYYSQIVNDFQKGDIAEGYSVSREKKESFPLTVTSAQKNPTAFYLCASTGQGGTEAFFGQGTRLTVV.

This clone has only a few counts. CDR3 DNA: TGTGCCAGCAACATTCAGGGGCCGAACACTGAAGCTTTCTTT. This codes for CASNIQGPNTEAFF. The chain employs TRBV27 and TRBJ1-1; D perhaps matches TRBD1 (6 bases). The germline V gene has CDR1 MNHEY and CDR2 SMNVEV (reference sequence). This CDR3 comprises 14 residues. V was shortened by 7 bases and J by 1 base, with 13 bases between the two germline ends.

The chain is built from TRBV28 and TRBJ2-7; TRBD2 matches at 7 bases. From germline, CDR1 is MDHEN and CDR2 SYDVKM. Losses at the gene ends were 2 bases for V and 4 bases for J; bases not matched to a gene: 2. There are 13 residues in the CDR3. The CDR3 nucleotides read TGTGCCAGCAGTTTAGGGACTAAATACGAGCAGTACGTC. Translating it yields CASSLGTKYEQYV.

This clone appeared a single time. This rearrangement joins TRBV12-3 or TRBV12-4 to TRBJ1-3; D gene uncertain. The CDR3 loop spans 13 amino acids. V lost 3 bases and J lost 4, with 7 bases in between. CDR3 region: CASSLRAGNTIYF. CDR3 DNA sequence: TGTGCCAGCAGTTTGAGGGCGGGAAACACCATATATTTT.

The V call is TRBV6-6, the J call TRBJ1-3; D gene ambiguous. Per germline, CDR1 MNHNY and CDR2 SVGAGI (reference sequence). V was shortened by 7 bases and J by 1 base, with 8 bases between the two germline ends. The CDR3 covers 13 residues. The CDR3 DNA reads TGTGCCAGCACCTTCCAATCTGGAAACACCATATATTTT. It is translated as CASTFQSGNTIYF.

CDR3 protein: CASSLYLAASGNEQFF. The CDR3 DNA reads TGCGCCAGCAGCTTATATTTAGCGGCCTCAGGGAATGAGCAGTTCTTC. J is TRBJ2-1 and V is TRBV5-1, with D possibly being TRBD2 (6 bases). Germline CDR1 and CDR2: SGHRS and YFSETQ. The V end lost 2 bases, the J end lost 7 bases, and 19 bases lay between the germline ends. This CDR3 contains 16 residues. Looking up the rest from reference TRBV5-1 and TRBJ2-1 gives the full variable domain: KAGVTQTPRYLIKTRGQQVTLSCSPISGHRSVSWYQQTPGQGLQFLFEYFSETQRNKGNFPGRFSGRQFSNSRSEMNVSTLELGDSALYLCASSLYLAASGNEQFFGPGTRLTVL.

The rearrangement uses TRBV7-8 and TRBJ1-1; a possible D gene is TRBD1 (5 bases). Trimming stripped 4 bases from V and 0 bases from J, with 21 bases between. The length of the CDR3 is 18 residues. Germline V gene data show CDR1 as SGHVS and CDR2 as FQNEAQ. Here the CDR3 DNA reads TGTGCCAGCAGCTCCCGTACCAGGGCTTCATATATGAACACTGAAGCTTTCTTT. This encodes CASSSRTRASYMNTEAFF.

The DNA of the CDR3 is TGTGCCAGCAGCGACCGGGGCCGGAGCTCCTACGAGCAGTACGTC. As protein: CASSDRGRSSYEQYV. The gene calls are TRBV6-2 or TRBV6-3 and TRBJ2-7, with D perhaps matching TRBD1 or TRBD2 (5 bases each). Germline V gives CDR1 MNHEY, CDR2 SVGEGT. Trimming shortened V by 6 bases and J by 0 bases, and 15 bases separated the two germline ends. The CDR3 is 15 residues long.

This sequence joins TRBV6-6 and TRBJ1-1, with D possibly TRBD1 on 5 matching bases. With 4 bases removed from V and 5 bases from J, the gap between germline ends came to 20 bases. Germline V lookup: CDR1 MNHNY, CDR2 SVGAGI (reference sequence). This CDR3 has 16 amino acids. DNA of the CDR3: TGTGCCAGCAGTTCCACTCGGCCGGGGCGCGGGACTGAAGCTTTCTTT. Translated: CASSSTRPGRGTEAFF.

Of note for this clone: A much larger clone is a single base away; this may be a read error. This chain links TRBV5-8 with TRBJ1-6, with D hard to call. CDR3 size: 13 residues. Trimming took 3 bases from V and 3 from J, leaving 4 bases between them. Looked up from germline, CDR1 is SGHTS and CDR2 is YDEGEE. In DNA, the CDR3 is TGTGCCAGCAGCTCGGTCTATAATTCACCCCTCCACTTT. It codes for CASSSVYNSPLHF.

V gene TRBV29-1 combines with J gene TRBJ1-1; unclear D gene. This CDR3 has 13 residues. The germline CDR1 and CDR2 sequences are SQVTM and ANQGSEA. The V end lost 4 bases, the J end lost 10 bases, and 19 bases lay between the germline ends. Written as DNA, the CDR3 is TGCAGCGTTGCTGGGCGAGCTAAAGCTTCAGCTTTCTTT. Its protein is CSVAGRAKASAFF.

V and J are TRBV28 and TRBJ2-2; D is ambiguous. Per the germline V gene, CDR1 is MDHEN and CDR2 is SYDVKM. The V gene lost 2 bases and the J gene lost 6 bases, with 4 bases spanning the gap. CDR3 length: 12 amino acids. This CDR3 is CASSLPPGELFF. Here the CDR3 DNA reads TGTGCCAGCAGTTTACCGCCCGGGGAGCTGTTTTTT.

The V call is TRBV7-3, the J call TRBJ2-1, with a weak D call TRBD2 (5 bases). The CDR3 totals 16 residues. Per the germline V gene, CDR1 is SGHTA and CDR2 is FQGTGA. Trimming removed 4 bases from V and 0 bases from J, with 13 bases in between. The CDR3 DNA sequence: TGTGCCAGCAGCTCTAGAGGGTTTCCCTCCTACAATGAGCAGTTCTTC. Its protein is CASSSRGFPSYNEQFF.

In its sample, this clone was seen a few times. The rearrangement uses TRBV24-1 and TRBJ1-2, with D perhaps TRBD1 (6 bases). Germline V gene lookup returns CDR1 KGHDR and CDR2 SFDVKD. This CDR3 comprises 13 residues. V lost 6 bases to trimming and J lost 7 bases, with 14 bases between them. The CDR3 bases are TGTGCCACCAGTCCCTCCAGGGGCACTGGCTACACCTTC. It codes for CATSPSRGTGYTF.

This clone was counted a single time. CDR3 residues: CASCPIKADTQYF. CDR3 coding DNA: TGTGCCAGTTGTCCGATCAAGGCGGATACGCAGTATTTT. The chain carries TRBV6-6 and TRBJ2-3; D gene uncertain. The CDR3 contains 13 residues. CDR1 and CDR2 from the germline V gene are MNHNY and SVGAGI (reference sequence). Trimming shortened V by 9 bases and J by 6 bases, and 16 bases separated the two germline ends.

V and J are TRBV24-1 and TRBJ2-3; D gene uncertain. V dropped 0 bases and J dropped 0 bases, with 6 bases sitting between them. Germline CDR1 KGHDR, CDR2 SFDVKD. The CDR3 covers 15 residues. For the CDR3, the DNA is TGTGCCACCAGTGATTTGAAGACTAGCACAGATACGCAGTATTTT. This translates into CATSDLKTSTDTQYF.

This clone came up a few times. The chain couples TRBV5-6 to TRBJ2-7; D remains ambiguous. The CDR3 contains 12 residues. Trimming left V 4 bases short and J 3 bases short, with 8 bases between. The germline CDR1 and CDR2 sequences are SGHDT and YYEEEE. The CDR3 spells CASSQQDYEQYF. The CDR3 DNA reads as TGTGCCAGCAGCCAACAAGACTACGAGCAGTACTTC. The whole variable domain, remainder taken from reference TRBV5-6 and TRBJ2-7, is DAGVTQSPTHLIKTRGQQVTLRCSPKSGHDTVSWYQQALGQGPQFIFQYYEEEERQRGNFPDRFSGHQFPNYSSELNVNALLLGDSALYLCASSQQDYEQYFGPGTRLTVT.

The chain joins TRBV28 to TRBJ2-1; the D gene is possibly TRBD1 (5 bases). This CDR3 is built from 17 residues. Germline V lookup: CDR1 MDHEN, CDR2 SYDVKM. Trimming took 3 bases from V and 0 from J, leaving 15 bases between them. CDR3 sequence: CASSFGVGRGSYNEQFF. CDR3 bases: TGTGCCAGCAGTTTTGGGGTCGGAAGGGGCTCCTACAATGAGCAGTTCTTC.